This is a list of T cell receptor beta chains from one sample in a study of beta chain features in type 1 diabetes. TCRdb's copy holds only in-frame clones and misses some; the assay was immunoSEQ multiplex PCR. The sample includes roughly 350,000 clones, around 9.6% seen only once; the top ten take about 0.6%. Specimen: central memory CD4+ T cells from blood. Receptors were obtained from a man aged 25-45 years with type 1 diabetes. Each CDR3 is given with its conserved first and last residue. Fields, in order: J gene, V gene, CDR3 protein.

j_call: TRBJ1-3
v_call: TRBV27
cdr3_aa: CASRATSSGNTIYF

j_call: TRBJ1-1
v_call: TRBV28
cdr3_aa: CASSSGQGNTEAFF

j_call: TRBJ2-3
v_call: TRBV27
cdr3_aa: CASSPSRSGNTQYF

j_call: TRBJ2-1
v_call: TRBV14
cdr3_aa: CASSLRQGNYNEQFF

j_call: TRBJ2-3
v_call: TRBV11-2
cdr3_aa: CASSGGTERTDTQYF

j_call: TRBJ2-3
v_call: TRBV5-4
cdr3_aa: CASSQAPARDTQYF

j_call: TRBJ2-3
v_call: TRBV28
cdr3_aa: CASSFGSTDTQYF

j_call: TRBJ2-1
v_call: TRBV6-1
cdr3_aa: CASTSLAVSYNEQFF

j_call: TRBJ2-7
v_call: TRBV7-9
cdr3_aa: CASSRINRGLDEQYF

j_call: TRBJ2-7
v_call: TRBV7-9
cdr3_aa: CASSLALAPHEQYF

j_call: TRBJ2-1
v_call: TRBV4-1
cdr3_aa: CASSQEAAGGYNEQFF

j_call: TRBJ2-7
v_call: TRBV7-2
cdr3_aa: CASSLAGIMYEQYF

j_call: TRBJ2-1
v_call: TRBV19
cdr3_aa: CASSTGLAGNFYNEQFF

j_call: TRBJ2-1
v_call: TRBV5-4
cdr3_aa: CASSSPGTKQFF

j_call: TRBJ1-6
v_call: TRBV6-5
cdr3_aa: CATHRSNSPLHF

j_call: TRBJ2-5
v_call: TRBV5-4
cdr3_aa: CASSLGGADQETQYF

j_call: TRBJ1-2
v_call: TRBV5-5
cdr3_aa: CASSLGAAYGYTF

j_call: TRBJ2-5
v_call: TRBV5-1
cdr3_aa: CASSLLGETQYF

j_call: TRBJ1-1
v_call: TRBV10-1
cdr3_aa: CASSESYRNTEAFF

j_call: TRBJ2-3
v_call: TRBV30
cdr3_aa: CAWSVLIASSDTQYF

j_call: TRBJ2-1
v_call: TRBV5-1
cdr3_aa: CASSLDGTGYNEQFF

j_call: TRBJ2-5
v_call: TRBV6-4
cdr3_aa: CASSDLGTKETQYF

j_call: TRBJ1-4
v_call: TRBV7-6
cdr3_aa: CASSLMQGGEKLFF